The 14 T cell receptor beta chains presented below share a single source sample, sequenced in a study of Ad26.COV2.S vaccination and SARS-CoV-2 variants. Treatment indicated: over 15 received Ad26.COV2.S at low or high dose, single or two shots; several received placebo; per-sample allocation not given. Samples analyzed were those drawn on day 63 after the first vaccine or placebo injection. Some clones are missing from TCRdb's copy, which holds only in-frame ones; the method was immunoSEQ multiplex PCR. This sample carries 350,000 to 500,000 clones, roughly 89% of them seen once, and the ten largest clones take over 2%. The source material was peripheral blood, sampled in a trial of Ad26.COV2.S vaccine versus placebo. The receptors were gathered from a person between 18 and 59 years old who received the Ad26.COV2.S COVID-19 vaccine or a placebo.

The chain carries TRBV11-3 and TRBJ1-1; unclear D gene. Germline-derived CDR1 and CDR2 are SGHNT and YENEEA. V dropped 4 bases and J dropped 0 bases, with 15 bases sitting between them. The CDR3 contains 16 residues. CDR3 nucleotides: TGTGCCAGCAGCTCCCCGTTCTCCTCCATGAACACTGAAGCTTTCTTT. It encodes CASSSPFSSMNTEAFF.

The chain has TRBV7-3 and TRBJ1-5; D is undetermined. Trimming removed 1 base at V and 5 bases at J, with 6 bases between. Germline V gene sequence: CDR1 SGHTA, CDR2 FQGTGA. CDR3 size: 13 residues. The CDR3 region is CASSLNGDQPQHF. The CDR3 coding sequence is TGTGCCAGCAGCTTAAACGGGGATCAGCCCCAGCATTTT.

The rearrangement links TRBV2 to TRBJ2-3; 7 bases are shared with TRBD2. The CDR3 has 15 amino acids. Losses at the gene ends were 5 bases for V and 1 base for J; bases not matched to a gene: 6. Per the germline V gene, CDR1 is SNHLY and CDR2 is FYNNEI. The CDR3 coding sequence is TGTGCCAGCAGTCAACGGGGGGATCGCACAGATACGCAGTATTTT. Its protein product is CASSQRGDRTDTQYF.

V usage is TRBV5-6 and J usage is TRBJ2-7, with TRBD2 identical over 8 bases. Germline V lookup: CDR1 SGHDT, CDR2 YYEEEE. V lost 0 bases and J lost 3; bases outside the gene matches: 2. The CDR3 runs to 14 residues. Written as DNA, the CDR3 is TGTGCCAGCAGCTTGGGACTAGCGAGCTACGAGCAGTACGTC. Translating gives CASSLGLASYEQYV.

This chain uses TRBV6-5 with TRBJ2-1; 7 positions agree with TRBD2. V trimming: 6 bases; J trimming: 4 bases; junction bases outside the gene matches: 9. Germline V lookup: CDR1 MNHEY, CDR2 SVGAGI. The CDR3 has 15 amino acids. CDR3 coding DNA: TGTGCCAGCAGGCCTCTAGCGGAGGGGTACAATGAGCAGTTCTTC. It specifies CASRPLAEGYNEQFF.

The CDR3 DNA reads as TGCAGTTCGCGCCTAGGAGAGACCCAGTACTTC. Protein: CSSRLGETQYF. The gene calls are TRBV20-1 and TRBJ2-5; D gene ambiguous. The CDR3 is 11 amino acids. V dropped 8 bases and J dropped 4 bases, with 11 bases sitting between them. Germline values: CDR1 DFQATT, CDR2 SNEGSKA (reference sequence).

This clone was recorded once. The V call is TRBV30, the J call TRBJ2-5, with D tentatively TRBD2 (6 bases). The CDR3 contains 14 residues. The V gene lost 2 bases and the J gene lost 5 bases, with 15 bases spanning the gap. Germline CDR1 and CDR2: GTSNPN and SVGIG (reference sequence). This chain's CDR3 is CAWSHGGAGETQYF. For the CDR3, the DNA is TGTGCCTGGAGTCACGGAGGGGCCGGGGAGACCCAGTACTTC. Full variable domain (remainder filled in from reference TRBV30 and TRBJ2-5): SQTIHQWPATLVQPVGSPLSLECTVEGTSNPNLYWYRQAAGRGLQLLFYSVGIGQISSEVPQNLSASRPQDRQFILSSKKLLLSDSGFYLCAWSHGGAGETQYFGPGTRLLVL.

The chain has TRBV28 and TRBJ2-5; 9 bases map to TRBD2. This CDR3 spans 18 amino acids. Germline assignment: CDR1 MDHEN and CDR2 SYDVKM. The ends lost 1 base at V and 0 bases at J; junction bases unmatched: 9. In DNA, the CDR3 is TGTGCCAGCAGTTTATACCTAGCGGGACTGACGTACCAAGAGACCCAGTACTTC. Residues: CASSLYLAGLTYQETQYF.

This CDR3 reads CASSHAGQVNNEQFF. The CDR3 region has the DNA TGCGCCAGCAGCCATGCGGGACAGGTAAACAATGAGCAGTTCTTC. J is TRBJ2-1 and V is TRBV5-1, with TRBD1 identical over 8 bases. This CDR3 contains 15 residues. CDR1 and CDR2 (germline): SGHRS, YFSETQ. With V trimmed by 4 bases and J by 5 bases, 8 bases remained unmatched.

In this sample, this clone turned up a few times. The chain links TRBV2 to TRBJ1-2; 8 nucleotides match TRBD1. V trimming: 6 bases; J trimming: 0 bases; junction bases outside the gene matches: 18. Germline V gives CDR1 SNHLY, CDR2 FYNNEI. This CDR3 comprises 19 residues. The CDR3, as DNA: TGTGCCAGCAGAAGACCAAAGAGGCCCGGGACAGGCTCTAACTATGGCTACACCTTC. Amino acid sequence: CASRRPKRPGTGSNYGYTF.

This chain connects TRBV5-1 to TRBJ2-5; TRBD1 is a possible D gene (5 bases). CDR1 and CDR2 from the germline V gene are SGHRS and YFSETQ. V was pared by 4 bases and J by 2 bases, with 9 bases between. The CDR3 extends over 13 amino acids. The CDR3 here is CASSKTVQETQYF. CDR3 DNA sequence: TGCGCCAGCAGCAAGACAGTTCAAGAGACCCAGTACTTC. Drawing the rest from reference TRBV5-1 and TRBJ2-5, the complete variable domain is KAGVTQTPRYLIKTRGQQVTLSCSPISGHRSVSWYQQTPGQGLQFLFEYFSETQRNKGNFPGRFSGRQFSNSRSEMNVSTLELGDSALYLCASSKTVQETQYFGPGTRLLVL.

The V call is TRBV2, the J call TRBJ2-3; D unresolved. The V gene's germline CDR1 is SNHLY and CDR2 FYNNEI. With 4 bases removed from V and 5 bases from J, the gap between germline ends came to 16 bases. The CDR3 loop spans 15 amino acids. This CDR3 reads CASSGTFRGEDTQYF. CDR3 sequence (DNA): TGTGCCAGCAGTGGGACCTTTAGAGGTGAAGATACGCAGTATTTT.

CDR3 residues: CASSDNLSSYEQYV. The CDR3 DNA sequence: TGTGCCAGCAGTGACAACTTGAGCTCCTACGAGCAGTACGTC. The chain has TRBV6-1 and TRBJ2-7; no firm D call. Germline V gene lookup returns CDR1 MNHNS and CDR2 SASEGT. Trimming took 3 bases from V and 0 from J, leaving 9 bases between them. The length of the CDR3 is 14 residues.

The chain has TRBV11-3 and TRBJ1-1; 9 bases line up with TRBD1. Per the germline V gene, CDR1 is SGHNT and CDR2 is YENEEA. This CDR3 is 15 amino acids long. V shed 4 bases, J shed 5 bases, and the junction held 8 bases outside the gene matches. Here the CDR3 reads CASSSRDRDRTEAFF. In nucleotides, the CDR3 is TGTGCCAGCAGCTCCCGGGACAGGGATAGGACTGAAGCTTTCTTT. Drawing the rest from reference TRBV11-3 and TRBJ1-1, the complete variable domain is EAGVVQSPRYKIIEKKQPVAFWCNPISGHNTLYWYLQNLGQGPELLIRYENEEAVDDSQLPKDRFSAERLKGVDSTLKIQPAELGDSAVYLCASSSRDRDRTEAFFGQGTRLTVV.